A selection of T cell receptor beta chains follows, all from one sample in a study of blood T cell repertoires in COVID-19. Measured with immunoSEQ multiplex PCR; TCRdb has only the in-frame clones, and not every one. The data contain just over 35,000 clones, approximately 80% of them seen just once; the ten biggest clones take up roughly 40%. Sequenced sample: peripheral blood. These receptors all come from a human donor in a cohort sampled during active or convalescent COVID-19. The donor label of this sample is uncertain. Both conserved end residues are part of each CDR3. D genes are given only for firm matches. Clone size is stated in some rows and not others, as once, few, many or a class when expanded.

CDR3aa: CASSFRRSMGGTYNEQFF; CDR3nt: TGTGCCAGCAGCTTCCGAAGGAGCATGGGTGGCACCTACAATGAGCAGTTCTTC; len: 18; j_gene: TRBJ2-1; d_gene: NA; v_gene: TRBV5-8; abundance: NA
CDR3aa: CASSFPRRIQETQYF; CDR3nt: TGTGCCAGCAGCTTCCCCAGGAGGATCCAAGAGACCCAGTACTTC; len: 15; j_gene: TRBJ2-5; d_gene: NA; v_gene: TRBV7-9; abundance: NA
CDR3aa: CASSRDRNQPQHF; CDR3nt: TGTGCCAGCAGCCGGGACAGGAATCAGCCCCAGCATTTT; len: 13; j_gene: TRBJ1-5; d_gene: TRBD1; v_gene: TRBV14; abundance: NA
CDR3aa: CAWRTGRDGYTF; CDR3nt: TGTGCCTGGAGGACAGGGCGGGATGGCTACACCTTC; len: 12; j_gene: TRBJ1-2; d_gene: TRBD1; v_gene: TRBV30; abundance: once
CDR3aa: CASSPQSETGRKKLFF; CDR3nt: TGTGCCAGCAGCCCACAGAGCGAGACAGGGAGAAAAAAACTGTTTTTT; len: 16; j_gene: TRBJ1-4; d_gene: TRBD1; v_gene: TRBV4-2; abundance: NA
CDR3aa: CASSQDRDQPQHF; CDR3nt: TGCGCCAGCAGCCAAGATCGCGATCAGCCCCAGCATTTT; len: 13; j_gene: TRBJ1-5; d_gene: NA; v_gene: TRBV4-1; abundance: NA
CDR3aa: CASRGSDSRNEKLFF; CDR3nt: TGTGCCAGCAGGGGATCGGACAGCCGGAATGAAAAACTGTTTTTT; len: 15; j_gene: TRBJ1-4; d_gene: NA; v_gene: TRBV2; abundance: NA
CDR3aa: CASSLSGVSTEAFF; CDR3nt: TGTGCCAGCAGCTTATCGGGGGTAAGCACTGAAGCTTTCTTT; len: 14; j_gene: TRBJ1-1; d_gene: NA; v_gene: TRBV7-2; abundance: NA
CDR3aa: CASSPGLAGDRYNEQFF; CDR3nt: TGTGCCAGCAGCCCGGGACTAGCGGGAGATCGTTACAATGAGCAGTTCTTC; len: 17; j_gene: TRBJ2-1; d_gene: TRBD2; v_gene: TRBV9; abundance: NA
CDR3aa: CATSEGGSAQETQYF; CDR3nt: TGTGCCACCAGTGAGGGTGGGAGCGCGCAAGAGACCCAGTACTTC; len: 15; j_gene: TRBJ2-5; d_gene: NA; v_gene: TRBV24-1; abundance: NA
CDR3aa: CASTGGLAGAGELFF; CDR3nt: TGTGCCAGCACCGGAGGACTAGCGGGAGCCGGGGAGCTGTTTTTT; len: 15; j_gene: TRBJ2-2; d_gene: TRBD2; v_gene: TRBV6-5; abundance: NA
CDR3aa: CASRNRAGVWQETQYF; CDR3nt: TGTGCCAGTAGAAATCGGGCGGGAGTTTGGCAAGAGACCCAGTACTTC; len: 16; j_gene: TRBJ2-5; d_gene: TRBD2; v_gene: TRBV19; abundance: NA
CDR3aa: CSVGGAEAFF; CDR3nt: TGCAGTGTTGGGGGGGCTGAAGCTTTCTTT; len: 10; j_gene: TRBJ1-1; d_gene: NA; v_gene: TRBV20-1; abundance: NA
CDR3aa: CASSRLAVNSYEQYF; CDR3nt: TGCGCCAGCAGTCGACTAGCGGTCAACTCCTACGAGCAGTACTTC; len: 15; j_gene: TRBJ2-7; d_gene: TRBD2; v_gene: TRBV5-1; abundance: once
CDR3aa: CASSQAREFTEAFF; CDR3nt: TGCGCCAGCAGCCAAGCGAGGGAGTTCACTGAAGCTTTCTTT; len: 14; j_gene: TRBJ1-1; d_gene: NA; v_gene: TRBV4-1; abundance: NA
CDR3aa: CASRGQETSPLHF; CDR3nt: TGTGCCAGCAGGGGGCAGGAAACTTCACCCCTCCACTTT; len: 13; j_gene: TRBJ1-6; d_gene: NA; v_gene: TRBV2; abundance: few
CDR3aa: CASSGSGGTGAKSNYGYTF; CDR3nt: TGCGCCAGCAGCGGGTCAGGCGGAACAGGGGCGAAATCTAACTATGGCTACACCTTC; len: 19; j_gene: TRBJ1-2; d_gene: TRBD1; v_gene: TRBV4-3; abundance: NA
CDR3aa: CASSLAPSGSTGELFF; CDR3nt: TGCGCCAGCAGCTTGGCCCCTAGCGGGTCCACCGGGGAGCTGTTTTTT; len: 16; j_gene: TRBJ2-2; d_gene: TRBD2; v_gene: TRBV5-1; abundance: few
CDR3aa: CASSLMAGIPYEQYF; CDR3nt: TGTGCCAGCAGCTTAATGGCGGGGATCCCCTACGAGCAGTACTTC; len: 15; j_gene: TRBJ2-7; d_gene: NA; v_gene: TRBV11-3; abundance: once
CDR3aa: CASSQETEGNYGYTF; CDR3nt: TGCGCCAGCAGCCAAGAGACGGAGGGAAACTATGGCTACACCTTC; len: 15; j_gene: TRBJ1-2; d_gene: NA; v_gene: TRBV4-3; abundance: NA
CDR3aa: CSVGSAGSYTGELFF; CDR3nt: TGCAGCGTTGGGTCCGCAGGGTCGTACACCGGGGAGCTGTTTTTT; len: 15; j_gene: TRBJ2-2; d_gene: NA; v_gene: TRBV29-1; abundance: NA
CDR3aa: CASSGLRDRGSNEQFF; CDR3nt: TGTGCCAGCAGTGGCCTCCGGGACAGAGGGTCCAATGAGCAGTTCTTC; len: 16; j_gene: TRBJ2-1; d_gene: TRBD1; v_gene: TRBV25-1; abundance: NA
CDR3aa: CAGAEGWNYGYTF; CDR3nt: TGTGCCGGGGCGGAGGGATGGAACTATGGCTACACCTTC; len: 13; j_gene: TRBJ1-2; d_gene: NA; v_gene: TRBV28; abundance: NA
CDR3aa: CASSLYPGEAFF; CDR3nt: TGTGCCAGCAGCTTGTATCCCGGTGAAGCTTTCTTT; len: 12; j_gene: TRBJ1-1; d_gene: NA; v_gene: TRBV11-3; abundance: NA
CDR3aa: CASSDPRNEQYF; CDR3nt: TGTGCCAGCAGCGACCCGAGGAACGAGCAGTACTTC; len: 12; j_gene: TRBJ2-7; d_gene: NA; v_gene: TRBV9; abundance: NA
CDR3aa: CASRDRGGQYF; CDR3nt: TGTGCCAGCAGGGACAGGGGAGGGCAGTACTTC; len: 11; j_gene: TRBJ2-7; d_gene: TRBD1; v_gene: TRBV2; abundance: NA
CDR3aa: CSVGDTSSYEQYF; CDR3nt: TGCAGCGTAGGGGACACAAGCTCCTACGAGCAGTACTTC; len: 13; j_gene: TRBJ2-7; d_gene: NA; v_gene: TRBV29-1; abundance: NA
CDR3aa: CASSLASLTNTEAFF; CDR3nt: TGTGCCAGCAGCTTAGCCTCACTGACAAACACTGAAGCTTTCTTT; len: 15; j_gene: TRBJ1-1; d_gene: NA; v_gene: TRBV7-9; abundance: NA
CDR3aa: CASSSARGRTNEKLFF; CDR3nt: TGTGCCAGCAGTTCTGCCAGGGGGCGGACTAATGAAAAACTGTTTTTT; len: 16; j_gene: TRBJ1-4; d_gene: TRBD1; v_gene: TRBV6-6; abundance: NA
CDR3aa: CASSLVTGRDETQYF; CDR3nt: TGTGCCAGCAGCTTAGTCACAGGGAGGGATGAGACCCAGTACTTC; len: 15; j_gene: TRBJ2-5; d_gene: NA; v_gene: TRBV7-2; abundance: NA
CDR3aa: CASSYSLRSNTEAFF; CDR3nt: TGTGCCAGCAGTTACTCCCTACGGAGTAACACTGAAGCTTTCTTT; len: 15; j_gene: TRBJ1-1; d_gene: NA; v_gene: TRBV6-6; abundance: NA
CDR3aa: CASSPKGGTKRNEQFF; CDR3nt: TGTGCCAGCTCACCAAAAGGCGGAACGAAAAGGAATGAGCAGTTCTTC; len: 16; j_gene: TRBJ2-1; d_gene: NA; v_gene: TRBV18; abundance: once
CDR3aa: CASSPGLETFEQYF; CDR3nt: TGTGCCAGCAGCCCGGGACTAGAGACCTTCGAGCAGTACTTC; len: 14; j_gene: TRBJ2-7; d_gene: TRBD2; v_gene: TRBV7-9; abundance: once
CDR3aa: CATSDSYGYTF; CDR3nt: TGTGCCACCTCAGACAGCTATGGCTACACCTTC; len: 11; j_gene: TRBJ1-2; d_gene: NA; v_gene: TRBV19; abundance: once
CDR3aa: CASSGRREGLNQPQHF; CDR3nt: TGTGCCAGCAGCGGACGTCGGGAGGGGCTTAATCAGCCCCAGCATTTT; len: 16; j_gene: TRBJ1-5; d_gene: NA; v_gene: TRBV28; abundance: NA
CDR3aa: CAWSVQGETQYF; CDR3nt: TGTGCCTGGAGTGTACAGGGAGAGACCCAGTACTTC; len: 12; j_gene: TRBJ2-5; d_gene: NA; v_gene: TRBV30; abundance: NA
CDR3aa: CASSLGGTNTGELFF; CDR3nt: TGTGCCAGCAGCTTGGGCGGGACTAACACCGGGGAGCTGTTTTTT; len: 15; j_gene: TRBJ2-2; d_gene: NA; v_gene: TRBV7-9; abundance: NA
CDR3aa: CASFVEGGTLRDEQFF; CDR3nt: TGTGCCAGCTTCGTTGAGGGAGGGACCCTTCGGGATGAGCAGTTCTTC; len: 16; j_gene: TRBJ2-1; d_gene: TRBD2; v_gene: TRBV18; abundance: NA
CDR3aa: CAWSVVGAYNSPLHF; CDR3nt: TGTGCCTGGAGTGTAGTGGGCGCCTATAATTCACCCCTCCACTTT; len: 15; j_gene: TRBJ1-6; d_gene: NA; v_gene: TRBV30; abundance: NA
CDR3aa: CASSKLDSTDTQYF; CDR3nt: TGTGCCAGTAGTAAATTGGACTCCACAGATACGCAGTATTTT; len: 14; j_gene: TRBJ2-3; d_gene: NA; v_gene: TRBV19; abundance: NA
CDR3aa: CASSWQTSGSSYEQYF; CDR3nt: TGCGCCAGCAGCTGGCAGACTAGCGGGAGCTCCTACGAGCAGTACTTC; len: 16; j_gene: TRBJ2-7; d_gene: TRBD2; v_gene: TRBV5-1; abundance: many
CDR3aa: CASQRDDNQPQHF; CDR3nt: TGTGCCAGCCAGCGGGACGACAATCAGCCCCAGCATTTT; len: 13; j_gene: TRBJ1-5; d_gene: NA; v_gene: TRBV6-5; abundance: NA
CDR3aa: CASSRDSATNEKLFF; CDR3nt: TGTGCCAGCAGCCGGGACTCCGCAACTAATGAAAAACTGTTTTTT; len: 15; j_gene: TRBJ1-4; d_gene: NA; v_gene: TRBV6-2/TRBV6-3; abundance: NA
CDR3aa: CASSLQGANYEQYF; CDR3nt: TGTGCCAGCAGTCTACAGGGTGCAAACTACGAGCAGTACTTC; len: 14; j_gene: TRBJ2-7; d_gene: NA; v_gene: TRBV27; abundance: NA
CDR3aa: CASTPFRTDTQYF; CDR3nt: TGTGCCAGCACTCCGTTTCGCACAGATACGCAGTATTTT; len: 13; j_gene: TRBJ2-3; d_gene: NA; v_gene: TRBV2; abundance: NA
CDR3aa: CATSDLSSGRHEQFF; CDR3nt: TGTGCCACCAGTGATTTGTCCAGCGGGAGGCATGAGCAGTTCTTC; len: 15; j_gene: TRBJ2-1; d_gene: TRBD2; v_gene: TRBV24-1; abundance: NA
CDR3aa: CASSLEVEASPLHF; CDR3nt: TGTGCCAGCAGCTTAGAGGTCGAGGCATCACCCCTCCACTTT; len: 14; j_gene: TRBJ1-6; d_gene: NA; v_gene: TRBV11-2; abundance: few
CDR3aa: CASAPVGGGNQPQHF; CDR3nt: TGTGCTAGTGCCCCGGTGGGGGGTGGCAATCAGCCCCAGCATTTT; len: 15; j_gene: TRBJ1-5; d_gene: NA; v_gene: TRBV12-5; abundance: NA
CDR3aa: CASNADRNQPQHF; CDR3nt: TGTGCCAGCAACGCGGACAGAAATCAGCCCCAGCATTTT; len: 13; j_gene: TRBJ1-5; d_gene: NA; v_gene: TRBV6-6; abundance: few
CDR3aa: CASSLDGLAGGLYDNEQFF; CDR3nt: TGTGCCAGCAGCTTAGATGGACTAGCGGGAGGACTATATGACAATGAGCAGTTCTTC; len: 19; j_gene: TRBJ2-1; d_gene: TRBD2; v_gene: TRBV7-2; abundance: NA
CDR3aa: CASSVVAAREQFF; CDR3nt: TGTGCCAGCAGCGTAGTGGCAGCGAGGGAGCAGTTCTTC; len: 13; j_gene: TRBJ2-1; d_gene: NA; v_gene: TRBV9; abundance: NA
CDR3aa: CASSRGLAEQFF; CDR3nt: TGTGCCAGCAGCAGGGGTCTCGCCGAGCAGTTCTTC; len: 12; j_gene: TRBJ2-1; d_gene: NA; v_gene: TRBV27; abundance: NA
CDR3aa: CASNKAGDEKLFF; CDR3nt: TGTGCCAGCAATAAGGCGGGGGATGAAAAACTGTTTTTT; len: 13; j_gene: TRBJ1-4; d_gene: NA; v_gene: TRBV25-1; abundance: NA